Shown below are 10 T cell receptor beta chains from a single sample sequenced in a study of blood T cells in healthy people across ages. Together with a sample-barcoded 5' primer, a J-beta primer mix was included in a second PCR lasting roughly 6 to 12 cycles. Via MiXCR, TCRdb re-called the 5' RACE reads, giving one row per CDR3 protein. Of about 800,000 distinct CDR3 sequences in the sample, roughly 25% were seen once. These data also formed part of another study, on T cells of mothers and their children.

What was sequenced was blood. The receptors derive from a boy younger than 18 in good health.

The J gene is TRBJ2-7, the V gene TRBV5-1, with 7 nucleotides matching TRBD1. The CDR3 is 16 residues long. Germline V CDR1 and CDR2: SGHRS, YFSETQ. The V gene end was trimmed by 4 bases and the J gene end by 6 bases; junction bases not matched to a gene: 16. The CDR3 is CASSGQGQLRSAEQYF. The CDR3 DNA is TGCGCCAGCAGCGGGCAGGGACAGCTAAGATCCGCCGAGCAGTACTTC.

This sequence joins TRBV29-1 and TRBJ2-7; the D call may be TRBD1 or TRBD2 (5 bases each). V lost 6 bases to trimming and J lost 4 bases, with 16 bases between them. CDR1 and CDR2 from the germline V gene are SQVTM and ANQGSEA. The CDR3 has 13 amino acids. The CDR3 protein is CSVAGTVTYEQYF. In nucleotides, the CDR3 is TGCAGCGTAGCCGGGACGGTGACATACGAGCAGTACTTC.

CDR3 DNA: TGTGCCAGCAGCTTAGGAGAACGGGGGGGGTCCTACGAGCAGTACTTC. Its protein is CASSLGERGGSYEQYF. The chain has TRBV7-8 and TRBJ2-7, with TRBD2 matching 8 bases. This CDR3 has 16 residues. Germline CDR1 and CDR2: SGHVS and FQNEAQ. Unmatched junction bases numbered 6, after V lost 1 base and J lost 1 base.

This clonotype was seen ten or more times. The rearrangement joins TRBV7-9 to TRBJ2-1; 9 bases agree with TRBD1. CDR1 and CDR2 (germline): SEHNR, FQNEAQ (reference sequence). CDR3 size: 17 residues. V shed 0 bases, J shed 4 bases, and the junction held 7 bases outside the gene matches. The CDR3 DNA reads as TGTGCCAGCAGCTTAGCTCTTATGGGACAGGGATACAATGAGCAGTTCTTC. This encodes CASSLALMGQGYNEQFF.

This chain uses TRBV7-9 with TRBJ1-1, with a possible D match to TRBD1 (6 bases). From germline, CDR1 is SEHNR and CDR2 FQNEAQ (reference sequence). Between the trimmed V and J ends, which lost 3 bases and 7 bases, there was a span of 12 bases. The CDR3 length is 13 residues. The CDR3 nucleotides read TGTGCCAGCAGCTTCCAGGGGATGGGTGAAGCTTTCTTT. This codes for CASSFQGMGEAFF.

In its sample, this clonotype was seen a few times. The gene calls are TRBV7-2 and TRBJ2-7, with 8 bases matching TRBD1. Germline V gene sequence: CDR1 SGHTA, CDR2 FQGNSA. V lost 6 bases and J lost 7; bases outside the gene matches: 17. The CDR3 covers 16 residues. The chain's CDR3 is CASRSGSGTGGGEQYF. The CDR3 DNA sequence: TGTGCCAGCAGATCAGGGTCCGGGACAGGAGGAGGAGAGCAGTACTTC.

Details on this clonotype: Its ends do not fully match the called genes, so a read error is possible. V is TRBV20-1 and J is TRBJ2-7; D unresolved. The germline V gene encodes CDR1 DFQATT and CDR2 SNEGSKA (reference sequence). This CDR3 contains 12 residues. This CDR3 reads CSARLDGYGQYF. The CDR3 coding sequence is TGCAGTGCTAGGCTAGACGGCTACGGGCAGTACTTC.

This clonotype was observed a handful of times. The J gene is TRBJ1-2, the V gene TRBV5-5; D remains unclear. The germline V gene has CDR1 SGHKS and CDR2 YYEKEE (reference sequence). V was clipped by 4 bases and J by 7 bases, with 17 bases between them. This CDR3 is built from 14 residues. CDR3 residues: CASSPRESVTGYTF. As DNA, the CDR3 is TGTGCCAGCAGCCCTCGGGAGTCAGTGACTGGCTACACCTTC.

The chain recombines TRBV10-3 with TRBJ2-7; 10 bases align to TRBD1. The J segment lost 6 bases and the V segment lost 2 bases, leaving 13 bases of the junction unmatched. CDR1 is ENHRY and CDR2 is SYGVKD in the germline V gene. CDR3 length: 17 amino acids. The CDR3 reads CAISEIKGQGGQLEQYF. In DNA form, the CDR3 reads TGTGCCATCAGTGAGATAAAAGGACAGGGGGGACAGCTCGAGCAGTACTTC.

This clonotype was recorded at least ten times. V usage is TRBV5-1 and J usage is TRBJ2-1; no clear D gene. The CDR3 runs 13 residues. V was cut by 1 base and J by 4 bases, with 6 bases left in between. Germline assignment: CDR1 SGHRS and CDR2 YFSETQ. The CDR3 DNA sequence: TGCGCCAGCAGCTTGTTCAGGTACAATGAGCAGTTCTTC. Protein: CASSLFRYNEQFF.